This TCR beta chain was captured in a study of cytomegalovirus exposure and HLA in healthy donors. CDR1 is SGHVS and CDR2 is FQNEAQ in the germline V gene. There are 13 residues in the CDR3. The V end lost 5 bases, the J end lost 9 bases, and 14 bases lay between the germline ends. Primers for the PCR totalled 60 Vbeta and 13 Jbeta. Measured with immunoSEQ multiplex PCR; TCRdb has only the in-frame clones, and not every one. The sample holds some 89,000 clones, 70% to 80% seen once. Sequenced sample: PBMCs. The sequence was obtained from a man aged 60 to 75 in good health and CMV-seronegative. The chain carries TRBV7-8 and TRBJ2-1, with D uncertain. CDR3 DNA sequence: TGTGCCAGCAGCCGAGAGAAGTCGGGTGAGCAGTTCTTC. Translated: CASSREKSGEQFF. Drawing the rest from reference TRBV7-8 and TRBJ2-1, the complete variable domain is GAGVSQSPRYKVAKRGQDVALRCDPISGHVSLFWYQQALGQGPEFLTYFQNEAQLDKSGLPSDRFFAERPEGSVSTLKIQRTQQEDSAVYLCASSREKSGEQFFGPGTRLTVL.